Sequencing of this TCR beta chain was carried out in a study of blood T cells in healthy people across ages (dated by TCRdb to 2013 to 2016). Broadly, across the study: In model experiments, roughly one uniquely barcoded TCR beta cDNA molecule per two T cells was captured by template switching. The study analyzed two additional independent replicas of 1 million unique cDNA reads from the same blood draw for two donors, one aged 18 to 29 and one aged 80 or older. Using deep sequencing normalized with unique cDNA molecular identifiers, the study measured how TCR beta repertoire diversity changes with age. To avoid experimental bias, donors of different ages were randomly spread across the sequencing lanes. The donors were split into four age groups: young (average around 16 years), middle-aged (around 37), aged (over 55) and long-lived (over 75).

The V end loses 3 bases and the J end loses 8 bases, and a stretch of 16 bases separates them. According to the germline V gene, CDR1 reads SGHDN and CDR2 reads FVKESK. Inclusive of the bounding cysteine and phenylalanine, the CDR3 is 14 residues long. Just CDR3 DNA is preserved here, 42 bases in frame from base 1. The library was made by 5' RACE. TCRdb shows the sequencer as Illumina HiSeq 2500. The second PCR ran for about 6 to 11 cycles and used a J-beta primer mix along with a sample-barcoded 5' primer. A template-switch 5' adaptor carrying 12 random nucleotides introduced a unique molecular identifier onto each TCR beta cDNA molecule. At least 3 million CDR3-containing paired-end reads were obtained from each sample. All of the RNA was converted into first-strand cDNA using the Mint cDNA synthesis kit, with a TRBC-specific oligonucleotide serving as the primer. Following uracil-DNA glycosylase treatment, a first 18-cycle PCR with universal primers M1SS and BC2_uni_R was performed on all cDNA. As for the original processing: Normalization of each sample was performed by random selection of 1 million high-quality reads, each carrying a distinct molecular identifier. Reads sharing molecular identifiers were discarded rather than binned into consensus sequences. MiTCR, with a Q25 quality threshold and the strictest error-elimination algorithm, was used for CDR3 identification, clonotype clustering and error correction. A nonparametric unseen species model using Euler transformation provided a lower-bound estimate of total TCR beta diversity. TCRdb trimmed the raw reads at Q25, called clones with MiXCR and kept productive beta chains. Every CDR3 protein is listed once, alongside the most common genes and DNA of its rows. The V and J calls and clone size come from TCRdb's table, not from the authors' own analysis. This sample is represented by more than 1.4 million distinct CDR3 sequences; about 40% of them were singletons. Approximately 7.9% of the sample belongs to the ten largest clones.

Donors were 30 to 45 systemically healthy Caucasian individuals from Russia aged roughly 6 to 90 years. About 10 milliliters of peripheral blood were collected from each donor into EDTA-treated Vacutainer tubes. PBMCs were isolated by Ficoll-Paque density-gradient centrifugation, with at least 7 million obtained per sample. Trizol reagent was used to extract total RNA from PBMCs, with at least 6 micrograms per sample. Naive CD45RAhigh/CD27high T cell percentages were measured by flow cytometry on a PBMC aliquot from every donor. Concerning this clonotype itself: This clone's antigen is unknown. Base-call qualities are not available, and no considerably larger clone is one nucleotide away.

The research as a whole found: Donor CMV infection status was unknown, potentially confounding age-related changes in expanded clonotypes. The percentage of naive T cells measured by flow cytometry correlated strongly with observed TCR beta diversity. The long-lived group showed more naive CD4+ T cells, fewer expanded clones and increased TCR diversity than the aged group, suggesting age selection. Because profiling used bulk unsorted PBMCs, naive and antigen-experienced compartments could not be compared conclusively. As age increased, observed TCR beta diversity per million T cells dropped in a roughly linear way, and a significant reduction was already evident by age about 40. Total diversity estimates from one million sequenced T cells were considered lower bounds and underestimates.

This TCR was sampled from a woman aged 18-29 years in good health. The specimen sequenced was blood. The sequence joins TRBV14 to TRBJ1-2; the D gene is not confidently resolved. The CDR3 protein sequence reads: CASSQSGSVGGYTF. The bases read TGTGCCAGCAGCCAGAGTGGGAGTGTTGGGGGCTACACCTTC.